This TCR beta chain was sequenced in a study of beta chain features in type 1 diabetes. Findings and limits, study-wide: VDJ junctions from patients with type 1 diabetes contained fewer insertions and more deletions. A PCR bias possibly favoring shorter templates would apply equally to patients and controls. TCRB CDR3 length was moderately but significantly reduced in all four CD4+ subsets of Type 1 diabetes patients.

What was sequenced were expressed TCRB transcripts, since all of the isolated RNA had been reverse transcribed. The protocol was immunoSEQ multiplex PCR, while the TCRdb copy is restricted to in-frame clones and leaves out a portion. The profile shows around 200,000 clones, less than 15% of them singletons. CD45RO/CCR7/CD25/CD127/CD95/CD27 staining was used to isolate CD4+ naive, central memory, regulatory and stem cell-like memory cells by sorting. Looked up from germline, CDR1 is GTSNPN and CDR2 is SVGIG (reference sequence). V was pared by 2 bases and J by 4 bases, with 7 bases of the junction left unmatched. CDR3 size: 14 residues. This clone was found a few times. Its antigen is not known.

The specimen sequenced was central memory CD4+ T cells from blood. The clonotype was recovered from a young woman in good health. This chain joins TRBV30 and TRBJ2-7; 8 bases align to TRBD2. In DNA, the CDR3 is TGTGCCTGGAGTATCGGCAGCGGGGGATACGAGCAGTACTTC. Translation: CAWSIGSGGYEQYF.